What follows are 32 T cell receptor beta chains derived from one specimen sequenced in a study of T cells in Graves' hyperthyroidism and ophthalmopathy. Amplified TCR beta CDR3 regions came from RNA transcripts. Researchers ran a first-round RT-PCR on the TCR CDR3 using the HTBI primer set. One entry per CDR3 protein, called by TCRdb with MiXCR from the multiplex PCR reads. This table holds 250,000 or so distinct CDR3 sequences, roughly 15% found once. The specimen sequenced was blood. Receptors originate from a woman aged 40 to 50 with Graves' hyperthyroidism that later progressed to Graves' ophthalmopathy.

This clonotype was observed at least ten times. This chain joins TRBV28 and TRBJ1-2; a weak D match, TRBD1 (6 bases). The CDR3 is made up of 16 amino acids. CDR1 and CDR2 (germline): MDHEN, SYDVKM. Deletions cut 4 bases from V and 6 bases from J, with 21 bases between. CDR3 DNA sequence: TGTGCCAGCAGTTCCGGGGCATTCGACAGGTTGAATGGCTACACCTTC. Protein product: CASSSGAFDRLNGYTF.

This clonotype was found many times. The chain couples TRBV10-3 to TRBJ2-3, with D perhaps matching TRBD2 (6 bases). The CDR3 totals 13 residues. The V end was cut by 6 bases, the J end by 2 bases, with 9 bases between. Germline V lookup: CDR1 ENHRY, CDR2 SYGVKD. The DNA of the CDR3 is TGTGCCATCAGCCGGGACTTCACAGATACGCAGTATTTT. It specifies CAISRDFTDTQYF.

At least ten counts were recorded for this clonotype. The chain carries TRBV28 and TRBJ2-5, with TRBD2 as a possible D gene (7 bases). The germline gives CDR1 MDHEN, CDR2 SYDVKM. CDR3 length: 15 residues. Trimming shortened V by 7 bases and J by 6 bases, and 21 bases separated the two germline ends. Here the CDR3 reads CASNLGAGEGQTQYF. The CDR3 nucleotides are TGTGCCAGCAACCTGGGGGCGGGAGAGGGGCAGACCCAGTACTTC.

This clonotype has at least ten counts. The rearrangement uses TRBV6-1 and TRBJ1-1, with D perhaps matching TRBD1 (6 bases). V lost 5 bases and J 7 bases, leaving 17 bases between the germline ends. The length of the CDR3 is 14 residues. Germline CDR1 reads MNHNS; CDR2 reads SASEGT. CDR3: CASSYDRQGNEAFF. CDR3 DNA sequence: TGTGCCAGCAGTTATGACAGGCAGGGTAATGAAGCTTTCTTT.

This clonotype was seen repeatedly, ten times or more. This chain uses TRBV28 with TRBJ2-3, with 14 bases lining up with TRBD2. The CDR3 runs 14 residues. J gave up 11 bases and V 10 bases, and 11 bases lay outside the gene matches. The germline gives CDR1 MDHEN, CDR2 SYDVKM. CDR3 DNA sequence: TGTGCCATCGGGACTAGCGGGAGAGGGCCGGGGCAGTATTTT. Its protein product is CAIGTSGRGPGQYF. The entire variable domain, with the rest obtained from reference TRBV28 and TRBJ2-3, is as follows: DVKVTQSSRYLVKRTGEKVFLECVQDMDHENMFWYRQDPGLGLRLIYFSYDVKMKEKGDIPEGYSVSREKKERFSLILESASTNQTSMYLCAIGTSGRGPGQYFGPGTRLTVL.

The J gene is TRBJ2-4, the V gene TRBV28; 16 bases agree with TRBD2. The length of the CDR3 is 18 residues. Germline-derived CDR1 and CDR2 are MDHEN and SYDVKM. V dropped 0 bases and J dropped 7; count of bases not matched to a gene: 6. This CDR3 is CASSLWGTSGRELNIQYF. The CDR3 DNA is TGTGCCAGCAGTTTATGGGGGACTAGCGGGAGGGAATTGAACATTCAGTACTTC. Together with reference TRBV28 and TRBJ2-4, the CDR3 gives the full variable domain: DVKVTQSSRYLVKRTGEKVFLECVQDMDHENMFWYRQDPGLGLRLIYFSYDVKMKEKGDIPEGYSVSREKKERFSLILESASTNQTSMYLCASSLWGTSGRELNIQYFGAGTRLSVL.

This clonotype was recorded at least ten times. The chain employs TRBV3-1 and TRBJ1-1; TRBD1 might be the D (6 bases). This CDR3 spans 13 amino acids. Germline V lookup: CDR1 LGHDT, CDR2 YNNKEL (reference sequence). The V and J ends lost 4 bases and 4 bases respectively, with 10 bases between them. The CDR3 sequence: CASSLTGSTEAFF. For the CDR3, the DNA is TGTGCCAGCAGCCTAACAGGGAGCACTGAAGCTTTCTTT.

This clonotype has ten or more counts. The chain links TRBV6-2 or TRBV6-3 to TRBJ2-7; D uncertain. CDR3 length: 16 amino acids. Trimming pared 2 bases from V and 1 base from J, leaving 15 bases between. From germline, CDR1 is MNHEY and CDR2 SVGEGT. This CDR3 reads CASSYGSGSRSYEQYF. CDR3 coding DNA: TGTGCCAGCAGTTACGGGTCAGGCAGTAGGTCCTACGAGCAGTACTTC.

At least ten counts were recorded for this clonotype. The J gene is TRBJ2-1, the V gene TRBV6-5; no clear D gene. Germline loops: CDR1 MNHEY, CDR2 SVGAGI. Trimming removed 2 bases at V and 5 bases at J, with 22 bases between. The CDR3 spans 18 residues. The CDR3 is CASSYPLVVSTADNEQFF. In nucleotides, the CDR3 is TGTGCCAGCAGTTACCCCTTGGTCGTCTCCACCGCGGACAATGAGCAGTTCTTC.

In this sample, this clonotype turned up many times. The genes are TRBV29-1 and TRBJ2-1; D might be TRBD1 (5 bases). Trimming took off 3 bases at V and 7 bases at J, with 13 bases between the two ends. The CDR3 has 13 amino acids. Germline loops: CDR1 SQVTM, CDR2 ANQGSEA. The CDR3 bases are TGCAGCGTTGAGGTGACAGTCAGGAATGAGCAGTTCTTC. It encodes CSVEVTVRNEQFF.

The table lists this clonotype with a few counts. J is TRBJ2-5 and V is TRBV5-1, with D unclear. Germline values: CDR1 SGHRS, CDR2 YFSETQ. This CDR3 comprises 11 residues. Trimming took off 2 bases at V and 3 bases at J, with 2 bases between the two ends. Here the CDR3 DNA reads TGCGCCAGCAGCTTTAAAGAGACCCAGTACTTC. It encodes CASSFKETQYF.

About this clonotype: A single base separates this from a much larger clone, so it may be a read error. V and J are TRBV7-9 and TRBJ1-5, with 9 nucleotides matching TRBD1. The CDR3 consists of 15 residues. CDR1 and CDR2 from the germline V gene are SEHNR and FQNEAQ (reference sequence). The CDR3 DNA sequence: TGTGCCAGCAGCCTTGGGGACAGGGAGAATCAGTCCCAGCATTTT. Translation: CASSLGDRENQSQHF.

There are many counts of this clonotype. The chain has TRBV18 and TRBJ2-7; D gene uncertain. V lost 2 bases and J lost 0, with 14 bases in between. Germline V CDR1 and CDR2: KGHSH, LQKENI. This CDR3 region has 16 residues. CDR3 coding DNA: TGTGCCAGCTCACCATTCGCGACGGTAAGCTCCTACGAGCAGTACTTC. This encodes CASSPFATVSSYEQYF.

The sample holds many counts of this clonotype. The chain couples TRBV3-1 to TRBJ2-5, with TRBD2 matching over 15 bases. With V trimmed by 3 bases and J by 4 bases, 9 bases remained unmatched. CDR3 length equals 18 residues. Germline V lookup: CDR1 LGHDT, CDR2 YNNKEL (reference sequence). The CDR3 is CASSHTLEGLAGGETQYF. DNA for the CDR3: TGTGCCAGCAGCCACACCCTGGAGGGACTAGCGGGAGGAGAGACCCAGTACTTC.

This clonotype came up many times. The chain employs TRBV19 and TRBJ2-7; no definite D call. Looked up from germline, CDR1 is LNHDA and CDR2 is SQIVND (reference sequence). This CDR3 is 13 amino acids long. Trimming cost V 6 bases and J 3 bases, with 12 bases left between them. The CDR3 DNA reads TGTGCCAGTAGGGATAGCACAGACTACGAGCAGTACTTC. Encoded protein: CASRDSTDYEQYF.

This clonotype was observed many times. The chain uses TRBV7-2 and TRBJ2-5; TRBD1 aligns across 12 bases. The germline CDR1 and CDR2 sequences are SGHTA and FQGNSA. With V trimmed by 3 bases and J by 4 bases, 6 bases remained unmatched. The CDR3 runs 16 residues. CDR3 loop: CASSFSGTGGGETQYF. Written as DNA, the CDR3 is TGTGCCAGCAGCTTCTCCGGGACAGGGGGCGGAGAGACCCAGTACTTC.

In its sample, this clonotype was seen a few times. V gene TRBV20-1 combines with J gene TRBJ2-1; D is possibly TRBD2 (6 bases). Trimming shortened V by 3 bases and J by 3 bases, and 24 bases separated the two germline ends. Germline values: CDR1 DFQATT, CDR2 SNEGSKA (reference sequence). The CDR3 length is 18 residues. The DNA for the CDR3 is TGCAGTGCTAGCTCCGGTAGCGCGGGGCGATTGATCTACAATGAGCAGTTCTTC. Translation gives CSASSGSAGRLIYNEQFF.

Regarding this clonotype: This clone may be a read error of a much larger clone one base away. The chain joins TRBV19 to TRBJ2-6; D may be TRBD1 (6 bases). Germline CDR1 reads LNHDA; CDR2 reads SQIVND (reference sequence). The CDR3 has 16 amino acids. V was trimmed by 10 bases and J by 3 bases, leaving 19 bases between them. The CDR3 protein is CANRNRDTFGANVLTF. In nucleotides, the CDR3 is TGTGCCAATAGGAACCGGGACACTTTTGGGGCCAACGTCCTGACTTTC.

This clonotype was seen at least ten times. The V call is TRBV28, the J call TRBJ1-5; TRBD1 matches at 8 bases. V lost 3 bases, J lost 1 base, and 8 bases stayed unmatched. This CDR3 region has 17 residues. Looked up from germline, CDR1 is MDHEN and CDR2 is SYDVKM. This CDR3 is CASSFGQGEGSNQPQHF. The CDR3 DNA sequence: TGTGCCAGCAGTTTCGGACAGGGCGAGGGGAGCAATCAGCCCCAGCATTTT.

This clonotype was seen many times. The CDR3 DNA is TGTGCCAGCAGCTTCGCTCGATACGAGCAGTACTTC. Residues: CASSFARYEQYF. V and J are TRBV11-2 and TRBJ2-7; no firm D call. There are 12 residues in the CDR3. In germline, CDR1 is SGHAT, CDR2 FQNNGV. V dropped 3 bases and J dropped 4 bases, with 7 bases sitting between them.

This clonotype has more than one count but fewer than ten. The rearrangement uses TRBV20-1 and TRBJ2-7; perhaps TRBD1 as D (5 bases). V was pared by 0 bases and J by 3 bases, with 15 bases between. The CDR3 is 15 amino acids. Germline CDR1 is DFQATT and CDR2 is SNEGSKA (reference sequence). The CDR3: CSARDPRQLFYEQYF. CDR3 DNA sequence: TGCAGTGCTAGAGATCCCCGACAGCTCTTCTACGAGCAGTACTTC.

The sample holds many counts of this clonotype. The chain recombines TRBV6-1 with TRBJ1-5; D unclear. The CDR3 extends over 15 amino acids. The V end lost 8 bases, the J end lost 1 base, and 15 bases lay between the germline ends. Germline CDR1 and CDR2: MNHNS and SASEGT. CDR3 coding DNA: TGTGCCAGCTGTGCCTCACCAGACAGCAATCAGCCCCAGCATTTT. Translation gives CASCASPDSNQPQHF.

This clonotype showed up many times. This chain links TRBV2 with TRBJ2-3; TRBD2 matches 10 bases. This CDR3 is built from 18 residues. Germline V gives CDR1 SNHLY, CDR2 FYNNEI. Trimming cost V 0 bases and J 4 bases; bases outside gene matches: 10. CDR3 coding DNA: TGTGCCAGCAGTGAAGCGCCTTCTAGCGGGAGAAGGGCAGATACGCAGTATTTT. Its protein is CASSEAPSSGRRADTQYF.

This clonotype has ten or more counts. Here the CDR3 DNA reads TGTGCCAGTTCAGGTAGCCTAGCGGGCAATGAGCAGTTCTTC. Translation gives CASSGSLAGNEQFF. The rearrangement uses TRBV19 and TRBJ2-1; 8 bases line up with TRBD2. Germline CDR1 LNHDA, CDR2 SQIVND (reference sequence). CDR3 length: 14 residues. V lost 8 bases, J lost 6 bases, and 9 bases stayed unmatched.

This clonotype was seen repeatedly, ten times or more. The chain uses TRBV2 and TRBJ2-2; 13 bases agree with TRBD2. V lost 7 bases, J lost 7 bases, and 12 bases stayed unmatched. Germline V lookup: CDR1 SNHLY, CDR2 FYNNEI. The CDR3 runs 17 residues. CDR3 DNA sequence: TGTGCCAGCACTGGACTAGCGGGAGAATTAAAGGGCGGGGAGCTGTTTTTT. The encoded protein is CASTGLAGELKGGELFF.

The table lists this clonotype with many counts. The chain carries TRBV5-1 and TRBJ2-5; D is unresolved. The germline V and J ends were trimmed by 1 base and 5 bases, with 15 bases remaining between them. Per germline, CDR1 SGHRS and CDR2 YFSETQ. The CDR3 is 15 residues long. The CDR3 spells CASSLSPIRWETQYF. The DNA for the CDR3 is TGCGCCAGCAGCTTGAGTCCTATACGATGGGAGACCCAGTACTTC.

This clonotype has more than one count but fewer than ten. The V gene is TRBV5-1, the J gene TRBJ2-7; 8 bases agree with TRBD1. In germline, CDR1 is SGHRS, CDR2 YFSETQ. Germline trimming cut 4 bases from V and 1 base from J; bases unmatched to any gene: 4. The CDR3 has 14 amino acids. CDR3 in amino acids: CASSTQGGSYEQYF. CDR3 DNA sequence: TGCGCCAGCAGCACACAGGGGGGTTCCTACGAGCAGTACTTC.

The sample holds many counts of this clonotype. The V and J genes are TRBV4-1 and TRBJ2-7; D is uncertain. The CDR3 runs to 15 residues. Trimming took 4 bases from V and 0 from J, leaving 13 bases between them. The germline V gene encodes CDR1 MGHRA and CDR2 YSYEKL. The CDR3 loop reads CASSPRALSSYEQYF. CDR3 DNA sequence: TGCGCCAGCAGCCCAAGGGCTCTGAGCTCCTACGAGCAGTACTTC.

This clonotype has at least ten counts. V is TRBV28 and J is TRBJ1-6; a possible D gene is TRBD1 (6 bases). Germline V gene lookup returns CDR1 MDHEN and CDR2 SYDVKM. V lost 5 bases, J lost 1 base, and 18 bases lay in between. This CDR3 has 18 amino acids. The CDR3 coding sequence is TGTGCCAGCAGTCCGCGAGGCAGGGGATTTTCCTATAATTCACCCCTCCACTTT. This codes for CASSPRGRGFSYNSPLHF.

Ten or more counts support this clonotype. The chain uses TRBV20-1 and TRBJ1-1, with TRBD1 as a possible D gene (6 bases). Trimming shortened V by 2 bases and J by 3 bases, and 13 bases separated the two germline ends. There are 14 residues in the CDR3. Germline lookup yields CDR1 DFQATT and CDR2 SNEGSKA (reference sequence). The CDR3 region has the DNA TGCAGTGCTAGAACAGGGTCGAAGGACACTGAAGCTTTCTTT. It codes for CSARTGSKDTEAFF.

The chain links TRBV19 to TRBJ1-6; 8 positions agree with TRBD1. The CDR3 consists of 14 residues. V was clipped by 4 bases and J by 8 bases; unmatched bases: 4. Germline values: CDR1 LNHDA, CDR2 SQIVND (reference sequence). CDR3 in amino acids: CASSTGQGYSPLHF. Here the CDR3 DNA reads TGTGCCAGTAGTACCGGACAGGGTTATTCACCCCTCCACTTT.

This clonotype was counted at least ten times. J is TRBJ2-1 and V is TRBV24-1; 8 bases line up with TRBD2. CDR1 and CDR2 from the germline V gene are KGHDR and SFDVKD. V lost 4 bases, J lost 0 bases, and 4 bases stayed unmatched. This CDR3 has 16 amino acids. DNA of the CDR3: TGTGCCACCAGTGACGCAAGCGGGGGCTCCTACAATGAGCAGTTCTTC. This encodes CATSDASGGSYNEQFF.